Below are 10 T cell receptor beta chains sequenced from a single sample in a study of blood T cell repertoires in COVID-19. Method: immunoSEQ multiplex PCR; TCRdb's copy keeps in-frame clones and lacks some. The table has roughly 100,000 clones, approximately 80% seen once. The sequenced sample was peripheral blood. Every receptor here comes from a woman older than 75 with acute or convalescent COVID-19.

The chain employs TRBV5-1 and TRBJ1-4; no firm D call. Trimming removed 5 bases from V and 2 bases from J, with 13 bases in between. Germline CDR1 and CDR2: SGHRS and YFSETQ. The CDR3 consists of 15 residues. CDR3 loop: CASRGASGTNEKLFF. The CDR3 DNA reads TGCGCCAGCAGGGGCGCGTCTGGGACTAATGAAAAACTGTTTTTT.

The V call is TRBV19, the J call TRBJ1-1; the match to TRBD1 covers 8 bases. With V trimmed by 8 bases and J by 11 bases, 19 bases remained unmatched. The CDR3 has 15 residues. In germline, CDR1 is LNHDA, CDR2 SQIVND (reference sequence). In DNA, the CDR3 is TGTGCCAGTCATTCCGGGACAGGCGTCATGCATAGGGCTTTCTTT. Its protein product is CASHSGTGVMHRAFF.

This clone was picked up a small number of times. The CDR3 reads CASRSEGLNSPLHF. CDR3 in DNA: TGTGCCAGCAGGTCAGAGGGTTTAAATTCACCCCTCCACTTT. The rearrangement uses TRBV6-5 and TRBJ1-6; D ambiguous. Between the trimmed V and J ends, which lost 6 bases and 7 bases, there was a span of 13 bases. The germline V gene encodes CDR1 MNHEY and CDR2 SVGAGI. The CDR3 consists of 14 residues.

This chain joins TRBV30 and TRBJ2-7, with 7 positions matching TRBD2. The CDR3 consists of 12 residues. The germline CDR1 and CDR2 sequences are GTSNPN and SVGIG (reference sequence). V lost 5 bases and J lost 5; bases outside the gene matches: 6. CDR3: CAWLGGANEQYF. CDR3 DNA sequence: TGTGCCTGGCTGGGAGGGGCTAACGAGCAGTACTTC.

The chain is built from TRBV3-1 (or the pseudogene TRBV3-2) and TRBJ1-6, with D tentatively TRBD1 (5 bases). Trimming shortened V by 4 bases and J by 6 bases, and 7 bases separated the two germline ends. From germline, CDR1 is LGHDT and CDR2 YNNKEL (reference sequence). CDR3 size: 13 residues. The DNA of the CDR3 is TGTGCCAGCAGCCGGGGCAGTAATTCACCCCTCCACTTT. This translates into CASSRGSNSPLHF.

This CDR3 is CASRSGGRESHEQYF. The CDR3 coding sequence is TGTGCCAGCAGGTCTGGGGGGCGGGAGTCCCACGAGCAGTACTTC. The chain recombines TRBV6-5 with TRBJ2-7; D might be TRBD2 (7 bases). The germline CDR1 and CDR2 sequences are MNHEY and SVGAGI. Trimming pared 6 bases from V and 5 bases from J, leaving 20 bases between. CDR3 size: 15 residues.

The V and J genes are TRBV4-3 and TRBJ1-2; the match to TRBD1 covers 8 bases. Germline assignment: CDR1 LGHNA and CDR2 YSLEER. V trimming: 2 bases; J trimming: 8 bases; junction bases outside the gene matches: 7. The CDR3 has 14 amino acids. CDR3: CASSQQTGGGGYTF. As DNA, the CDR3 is TGCGCCAGCAGCCAACAAACAGGGGGGGGCGGCTACACCTTC.

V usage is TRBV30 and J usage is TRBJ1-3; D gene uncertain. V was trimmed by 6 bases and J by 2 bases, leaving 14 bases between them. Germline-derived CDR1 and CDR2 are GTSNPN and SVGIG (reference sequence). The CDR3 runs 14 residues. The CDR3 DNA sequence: TGTGCCTGTAGAAAGACTTCACCTGGAAACACCATATATTTT. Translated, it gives CACRKTSPGNTIYF.

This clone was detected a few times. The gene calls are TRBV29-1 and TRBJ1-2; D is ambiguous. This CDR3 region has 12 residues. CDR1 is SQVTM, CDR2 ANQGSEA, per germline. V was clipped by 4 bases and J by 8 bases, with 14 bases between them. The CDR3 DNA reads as TGCAGCGTTGGGCGGGTGGGCTTCGGCTACACCTTC. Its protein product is CSVGRVGFGYTF.

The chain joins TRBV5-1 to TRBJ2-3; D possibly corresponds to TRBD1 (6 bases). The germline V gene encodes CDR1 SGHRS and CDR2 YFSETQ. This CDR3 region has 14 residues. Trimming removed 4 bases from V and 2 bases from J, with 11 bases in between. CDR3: CASSPQGPTDTQYF. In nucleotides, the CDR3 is TGCGCCAGCAGCCCACAGGGCCCCACAGATACGCAGTATTTT. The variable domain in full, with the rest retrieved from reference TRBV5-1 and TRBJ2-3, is KAGVTQTPRYLIKTRGQQVTLSCSPISGHRSVSWYQQTPGQGLQFLFEYFSETQRNKGNFPGRFSGRQFSNSRSEMNVSTLELGDSALYLCASSPQGPTDTQYFGPGTRLTVL.